The rows below give T cell receptor beta chains drawn from one sample of a study of cytomegalovirus exposure and HLA in healthy donors. Sequencing was performed with immunoSEQ multiplex PCR; in TCRdb, only in-frame clones are kept and a portion is missing. The table lists approximately 160,000 clones, 77% of them singletons. Specimen: PBMCs. The receptors derive from a woman in her 30s in good health and CMV-seropositive. Each CDR3 is given without its conserved first and last residue. The order of the fields is V gene, CDR3 protein.

TRBV6-1 ASRETTGSTDTQY
TRBV28 ASSLGLAGAGETQY
TRBV2 ASSSGEGTQY
TRBV5-4 ASSLANSNQPQH
TRBV2 ASRPGEGGATNEKLF
TRBV30 AWSDRTGVYEQY
TRBV30 AWSVSYSGANVLT
TRBV5-1 ASSLGPPGRYT
TRBV9 ASSVGPDSGANVLT
TRBV6-1 ASSGRTVDYGYT
TRBV30 AWSVSLNYGYT
TRBV7-2 ASSSPGWAGVLGETQY
TRBV2 ASSAAGPTRQPQH
TRBV6-5 ASSYSGSGWGGDQY
TRBV5-1 ASSLGAVAIRQETQY
TRBV5-4 ASSLGEGTGELF
TRBV2 ASSVWLANLSYEQY
TRBV5-1 ASSLDGGSDTQY
TRBV19 ASSSRDSGNTIY
TRBV6-5 ASKGQGTYEQY
TRBV27 ASSSGLAGTYEQY
TRBV28 ASSLWDRQETQY
TRBV2 ASGQGGSYGYT
TRBV2 ASTREGASDEQF
TRBV5-1 ASSLLGQGYGYT
TRBV9 ASSVGRAMGLGNEQL
TRBV7-2 ASSFTEVTEAF
TRBV11-2 ASRRTSVNIQY
TRBV21-1 ASSKLLGGNTEAF
TRBV28 ASSGGLAEPGKETQY
TRBV11-3 ASSPSTSGSTNEQF
TRBV29-1 SVSPDRMGGYT
TRBV5-6 ASSLTGDYYGYT
TRBV6-5 ASSYTTRNTEAF
TRBV28 ASSSGIPEAF
TRBV21-1 ASSRLAGGKAYEQY
TRBV29-1 SAGSGINSGANVLT
TRBV10-3 AISESAGADYGYT
TRBV27 ASSMTSGSGTGELF
TRBV6-5 ASSSSGRGSGELF
TRBV27 ASVTGGKRYPNEQY